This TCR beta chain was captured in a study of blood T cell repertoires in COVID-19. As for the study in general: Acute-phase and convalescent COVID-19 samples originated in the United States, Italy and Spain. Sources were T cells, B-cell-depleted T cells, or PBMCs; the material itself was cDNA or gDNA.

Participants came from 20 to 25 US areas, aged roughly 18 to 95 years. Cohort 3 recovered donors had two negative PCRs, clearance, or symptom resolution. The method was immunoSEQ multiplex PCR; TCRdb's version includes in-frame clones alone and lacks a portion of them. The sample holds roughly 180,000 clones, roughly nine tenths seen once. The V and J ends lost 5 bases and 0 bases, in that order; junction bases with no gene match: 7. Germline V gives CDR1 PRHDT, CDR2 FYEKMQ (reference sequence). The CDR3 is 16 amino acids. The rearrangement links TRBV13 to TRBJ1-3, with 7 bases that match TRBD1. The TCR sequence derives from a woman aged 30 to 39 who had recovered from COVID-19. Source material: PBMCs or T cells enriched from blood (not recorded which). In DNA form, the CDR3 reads TGTGCCAGCAGCCTCAGGGGGGAGGCCTCTGGAAACACCATATATTTT. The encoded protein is CASSLRGEASGNTIYF.